This T cell receptor beta chain derives from a study of blood T cell repertoires in COVID-19 (TCRdb year 2020). Background on the whole study: Samples covering the acute and convalescent phases of COVID-19 were provided by collaborators in the United States, Italy and Spain. The sample metadata nearly always contained a de-identified subject ID, COVID-19 status, age in years and sex. The samples were drawn from the first 160 participants of the ongoing ImmuneRACE study and from 950 to 1,500 subjects provided by 6 global collaborators. A freely available public database, intended as a resource for researchers studying the immune response to SARS-CoV-2, is where the repertoires were released. Where HLA class I and class II types were available, the types were taken from metadata supplied by the sample provider, not from assay-based typing. The material from the prospective study consisted of cDNA or gDNA derived from T cells, B-cell-depleted T cells, or PBMCs. Subjects who had been exposed to COVID-19, were actively infected with it, or had recovered from it provided the deeply sampled blood TCRbeta repertoires that made up the dataset. Overall study results and their limits: The quantity of clinical and demographic metadata differed by source and by participant and was supplied without curation.

TCRbeta CDR3 regions were amplified from genomic DNA by means of the immunoSEQ Assay, a bias-controlled multiplex PCR. The published analysis was carried out like this. Nucleated cell counts per sample were estimated from amplification of reference gene primers within the assay. To quantify the absolute abundance of each unique TCRbeta CDR3 rearrangement, sequence reads were collapsed and filtered. For each sample, productive Simpson clonality was calculated as the square root of Simpson's diversity index across productive rearrangements. The immuneACCESS repertoire file appears here via TCRdb, limited to in-frame rearrangements. These files lack a portion of the clones; in checked studies, under half of the deficit traces to unresolved V genes, and the cause of the others is not known. V, J and clone size derive from that table, while D and trimming were established from the DNA sequence. Recorded for this sample are 360,000 or so clones; nearly 90% of them occurred a single time. Clones ranked in the top ten supply about 7% of the sample.

Whole blood was collected in K2EDTA tubes by collaborating institutions according to the institutions' own protocols. For TCRbeta analysis, collaborators shipped samples as frozen whole blood, isolated PBMCs, or DNA extracted from either of those sample types. This clone was seen just once. Its antigen is currently not known. Base qualities are missing; no much larger clone stands one base away. The TCR was taken from a man in his late teens or twenties with active or convalescent COVID-19. Sequenced input: peripheral blood.

For the CDR3, the sequence is CASSPGQGVYEQYF. The DNA is TGTGCCAGCAGTCCTGGACAGGGGGTCTACGAGCAGTACTTC. The chain joins TRBV27 to TRBJ2-7, with 10 central nucleotides matching TRBD1. Including cysteine and phenylalanine, the CDR3 has 14 amino acids. Only the CDR3 DNA is retained, 42 bases long and in frame from the first base. Trimming accounts for 5 bases at V and 3 bases at J, while the number of junction bases matched to no gene is 4. CDR1 MNHEY and CDR2 SMNVEV are derived from the germline V gene (reference sequence).